The TCR beta chain under discussion was sequenced for a study of identifying expanded T cells in peripheral blood. Germline CDR1 reads SGHRS; CDR2 reads YFSETQ. There are 14 residues in the CDR3. V lost 4 bases and J lost 0, with 9 bases in between. Sequencing used immunoSEQ multiplex PCR; TCRdb keeps in-frame clones, though not all of them. The sample has around 100,000 clones; around 89% are singletons. The specimen sequenced was blood. The receptor's source is a person between 18 and 69 years old in good health. V is TRBV5-1 and J is TRBJ2-3; D gene ambiguous. In DNA form, the CDR3 reads TGCGCCAGCAGCCCGGTTAGTAGCACAGATACGCAGTATTTT. Translated, it gives CASSPVSSTDTQYF. Full variable domain (remainder filled in from reference TRBV5-1 and TRBJ2-3): KAGVTQTPRYLIKTRGQQVTLSCSPISGHRSVSWYQQTPGQGLQFLFEYFSETQRNKGNFPGRFSGRQFSNSRSEMNVSTLELGDSALYLCASSPVSSTDTQYFGPGTRLTVL.